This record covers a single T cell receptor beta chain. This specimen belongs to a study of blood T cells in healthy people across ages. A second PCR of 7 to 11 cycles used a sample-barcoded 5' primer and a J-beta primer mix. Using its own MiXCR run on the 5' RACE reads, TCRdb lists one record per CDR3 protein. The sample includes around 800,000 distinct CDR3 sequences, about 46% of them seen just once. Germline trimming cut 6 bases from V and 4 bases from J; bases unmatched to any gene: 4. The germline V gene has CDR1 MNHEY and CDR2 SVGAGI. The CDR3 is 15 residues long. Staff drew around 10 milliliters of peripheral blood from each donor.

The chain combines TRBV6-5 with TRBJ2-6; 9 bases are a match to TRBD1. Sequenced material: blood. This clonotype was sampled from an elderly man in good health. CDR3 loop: CASRDRGTGANVLTF. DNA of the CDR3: TGTGCCAGCAGGGACAGGGGAACCGGGGCCAACGTCCTGACTTTC.